Following are 30 T cell receptor beta chains from one sample sequenced in a study of blood T cell repertoires in COVID-19 (dated by TCRdb to 2018 to 2021). The library was generated by the immunoSEQ multiplex PCR assay. TCRdb obtained this table from immuneACCESS and retained in-frame rearrangements with V and J assigned. These tables miss some clones; where compared with another copy, unresolved V genes account for less than half of the shortfall, and the remainder is unexplained. This sample comprises fewer than 150,000 clones, roughly 80% of them detected only once. The ten largest account for about 2.5% of the sample. The sequenced sample was peripheral blood. The origin of the receptors is a middle-aged man with acute or convalescent COVID-19.

The chain has TRBV27 and TRBJ1-4; TRBD1 aligns across 9 bases. The CDR3 extends over 17 amino acids. V gave up 3 bases and J gave up 8 bases; unmatched junction bases: 13. CDR1 and CDR2 (germline): MNHEY, SMNVEV (reference sequence). CDR3 DNA: TGTGCCAGCAGTTTCTCCGCCACCGGGACAGGGAGCGAAAAACTGTTTTTT. Translated, it gives CASSFSATGTGSEKLFF.

The chain employs TRBV19 and TRBJ1-1; D might be TRBD1 (6 bases). The CDR3 runs to 12 residues. The germline V gene encodes CDR1 LNHDA and CDR2 SQIVND (reference sequence). V lost 2 bases to trimming and J lost 10 bases, with 11 bases between them. The CDR3 nucleotides are TGTGCCAGTAGTATATCAGGGGAAGCAGCTTTCTTT. It codes for CASSISGEAAFF.

V usage is TRBV5-3 and J usage is TRBJ2-7; 11 bases match TRBD1. TRBV5-3 carries the ORF label, with uncertain function. V shed 0 bases, J shed 7 bases, and the junction held 3 bases outside the gene matches. This CDR3 is 14 amino acids long. CDR3 loop: CARSLGTGGVEQYF. The CDR3 DNA follows: TGTGCCAGAAGCTTGGGGACAGGGGGCGTTGAGCAGTACTTC.

CDR3 residues: CASGRQGKLFF. In DNA, the CDR3 is TGTGCCAGCGGCCGGCAGGGAAAACTGTTTTTT. V is TRBV6-5 and J is TRBJ1-4; the D gene is possibly TRBD1 (5 bases). V lost 8 bases and J 10 bases, leaving 11 bases between the germline ends. The V gene's germline CDR1 is MNHEY and CDR2 SVGAGI. CDR3 length: 11 amino acids.

This clone is a singleton in its sample. The rearrangement joins TRBV29-1 to TRBJ1-1, with TRBD1 as a possible D gene (6 bases). Trimming cost V 7 bases and J 5 bases, with 11 bases left between them. CDR3 length: 11 residues. From germline, CDR1 is SQVTM and CDR2 ANQGSEA. The CDR3 sequence: CSGMRGTEAFF. The CDR3 DNA sequence: TGCAGCGGCATGAGGGGGACTGAAGCTTTCTTT. The whole variable domain, filled in from reference TRBV29-1 and TRBJ1-1, reads SAVISQKPSRDICQRGTSLTIQCQVDSQVTMMFWYRQQPGQSLTLIATANQGSEATYESGFVIDKFPISRPNLTFSTLTVSNMSPEDSSIYLCSGMRGTEAFFGQGTRLTVV.

This chain joins TRBV28 and TRBJ2-4; 8 bases map to TRBD1. Per the germline V gene, CDR1 is MDHEN and CDR2 is SYDVKM. The V segment lost 8 bases and the J segment 1 base; nucleotides outside the gene matches: 10. This CDR3 comprises 16 residues. The chain's CDR3 is CASHSGGPVAKNIQYF. Here the CDR3 DNA reads TGTGCCAGCCATTCAGGGGGCCCAGTGGCCAAAAACATTCAGTACTTC.

The V call is TRBV24-1, the J call TRBJ1-1, with D tentatively TRBD1 (5 bases). V was trimmed by 7 bases and J by 0 bases, leaving 11 bases between them. The CDR3 is 14 residues long. Germline CDR1 is KGHDR and CDR2 is SFDVKD. For the CDR3, the DNA is TGTGCCACCAGACGGGACTTCATGAACACTGAAGCTTTCTTT. Protein: CATRRDFMNTEAFF.

The chain links TRBV28 to TRBJ1-4, with D possibly being TRBD1 (6 bases). Trimming shortened V by 2 bases and J by 7 bases, and 14 bases separated the two germline ends. Per the germline V gene, CDR1 is MDHEN and CDR2 is SYDVKM. The CDR3 runs to 15 residues. The DNA of the CDR3 is TGTGCCAGCAGTTTACTACAGGGTATGGCTGAAAAACTGTTTTTT. Encoded protein: CASSLLQGMAEKLFF.

The gene calls are TRBV12-5 and TRBJ2-5; TRBD1 matches at 11 bases. The V segment lost 1 base and the J segment 4 bases; nucleotides outside the gene matches: 2. CDR1 LGHNT and CDR2 FRNRAP come from the germline V gene. This CDR3 is 15 amino acids long. CDR3 sequence reads: CASGLGTGGRETQYF. The CDR3, as DNA: TGTGCTAGTGGTTTGGGGACAGGGGGCCGAGAGACCCAGTACTTC.

J is TRBJ2-1 and V is TRBV5-1; 7 bases are shared with TRBD1. Trimming removed 4 bases from V and 4 bases from J; junction bases left unmatched: 11. Germline CDR1 SGHRS, CDR2 YFSETQ. The CDR3 has 16 amino acids. The CDR3, as DNA: TGCGCCAGCAGCATTTTCTCCGGACAGGTTTACAATGAGCAGTTCTTC. As protein: CASSIFSGQVYNEQFF.

CDR3 sequence (DNA): TGTGCCAGTAGTATACTTCCCCAACCGGGAGAGACCCAGTACTTC. Its protein is CASSILPQPGETQYF. The J gene is TRBJ2-5, the V gene TRBV19; D remains ambiguous. Trimming removed 2 bases from V and 4 bases from J, with 14 bases in between. CDR3 size: 15 residues. The germline gives CDR1 LNHDA, CDR2 SQIVND (reference sequence).

The chain combines TRBV9 with TRBJ1-3; the match to TRBD1 covers 7 bases. Per the germline V gene, CDR1 is SGDLS and CDR2 is YYNGEE. The V segment lost 1 base and the J segment 2 bases; nucleotides outside the gene matches: 0. This CDR3 region has 14 residues. CDR3 loop: CASSVRGPGNTIYF. In DNA, the CDR3 is TGTGCCAGCAGCGTAAGGGGGCCTGGAAACACCATATATTTT.

In this sample, this clone turned up a few times. The chain links TRBV7-3 to TRBJ2-2; perhaps TRBD1 as D (5 bases). Germline V gene lookup returns CDR1 SGHTA and CDR2 FQGTGA. This CDR3 spans 15 amino acids. Trimming stripped 4 bases from V and 1 base from J, with 10 bases between. Here the CDR3 DNA reads TGTGCCAGCAGCTGGACACGAATGAACACCGGGGAGCTGTTTTTT. Translating gives CASSWTRMNTGELFF.

The gene calls are TRBV10-3 and TRBJ2-3, with TRBD2 as a possible D gene (5 bases). Trimming took 0 bases from V and 2 from J, leaving 9 bases between them. The CDR3 length is 15 residues. Germline V gives CDR1 ENHRY, CDR2 SYGVKD. CDR3 sequence: CAISESDSVTDTQYF. CDR3 sequence (DNA): TGTGCCATCAGTGAGTCGGATAGCGTCACAGATACGCAGTATTTT.

The V call is TRBV12-3 or TRBV12-4, the J call TRBJ2-7; tentatively, D is TRBD2 (6 bases). V shed 5 bases and J shed 5 bases, with 13 bases lying between them. This CDR3 comprises 13 residues. The CDR3 here is CASSAHAGNEQYF. CDR3 bases: TGTGCCAGCAGTGCCCATGCGGGGAACGAGCAGTACTTC.

This rearrangement joins TRBV5-1 to TRBJ1-6; 7 bases fit TRBD1. V trimming: 4 bases; J trimming: 6 bases; junction bases outside the gene matches: 4. In germline, CDR1 is SGHRS, CDR2 YFSETQ. This CDR3 spans 14 amino acids. CDR3 bases: TGCGCCAGCAGCAGGGACAGTGTTAATTCACCCCTCCACTTT. It codes for CASSRDSVNSPLHF. The whole variable domain, remainder taken from reference TRBV5-1 and TRBJ1-6, is KAGVTQTPRYLIKTRGQQVTLSCSPISGHRSVSWYQQTPGQGLQFLFEYFSETQRNKGNFPGRFSGRQFSNSRSEMNVSTLELGDSALYLCASSRDSVNSPLHFGNGTRLTVT.

V gene TRBV30 combines with J gene TRBJ1-2; D is unresolved. Germline V gene data show CDR1 as GTSNPN and CDR2 as SVGIG (reference sequence). CDR3 length: 11 residues. Trimming took 8 bases from V and 8 from J, leaving 15 bases between them. DNA of the CDR3: TGTGCCCGTCAATCGGGGAGAGGCTACACCTTC. This translates into CARQSGRGYTF.

CDR3 residues: CASSIVAGHGYTF. In nucleotides, the CDR3 is TGTGCCAGTAGTATAGTGGCAGGGCATGGCTACACCTTC. The rearrangement uses TRBV19 and TRBJ1-2, with TRBD1 as a possible D gene (5 bases). CDR1 LNHDA and CDR2 SQIVND come from the germline V gene (reference sequence). The CDR3 loop spans 13 amino acids. The V end was cut by 1 base, the J end by 6 bases, with 9 bases between. Full variable domain (missing parts from reference TRBV19 and TRBJ1-2): DGGITQSPKYLFRKEGQNVTLSCEQNLNHDAMYWYRQDPGQGLRLIYYSQIVNDFQKGDIAEGYSVSREKKESFPLTVTSAQKNPTAFYLCASSIVAGHGYTFGSGTRLTVV.

The chain couples TRBV7-8 to TRBJ2-1; 12 nucleotides match TRBD2. This CDR3 spans 19 amino acids. Germline lookup yields CDR1 SGHVS and CDR2 FQNEAQ. The J segment lost 0 bases and the V segment lost 3 bases, leaving 9 bases of the junction unmatched. For the CDR3, the DNA is TGTGCCAGCAGCTTCGGACTAGCGGGGCATACGAGCTCCTACAATGAGCAGTTCTTC. It encodes CASSFGLAGHTSSYNEQFF.

The chain has TRBV7-3 and TRBJ2-5, with 8 positions matching TRBD1. Trimming cost V 2 bases and J 4 bases; bases outside gene matches: 3. Germline assignment: CDR1 SGHTA and CDR2 FQGTGA. The CDR3 length is 14 residues. Here the CDR3 reads CASSLAGGTETQYF. DNA for the CDR3: TGTGCCAGCAGCTTAGCAGGGGGCACAGAGACCCAGTACTTC.

This rearrangement joins TRBV7-9 to TRBJ1-1; 9 bases are shared with TRBD1. V lost 5 bases and J lost 5; bases outside the gene matches: 9. Germline assignment: CDR1 SEHNR and CDR2 FQNEAQ (reference sequence). The length of the CDR3 is 15 residues. CDR3 sequence reads: CASSLQQGARTEAFF. In DNA, the CDR3 is TGTGCCAGCAGCCTCCAACAGGGGGCGCGGACTGAAGCTTTCTTT.

This clone appeared once. This chain connects TRBV2 to TRBJ2-1, with TRBD2 identical over 7 bases. J was trimmed by 3 bases and V by 3 bases; bases with no gene match: 8. Germline CDR1 and CDR2: SNHLY and FYNNEI. The CDR3 runs 16 residues. The CDR3 DNA is TGTGCCAGCAGTGAGTCCAGCGGGGTGTTCTACAATGAGCAGTTCTTC. Encoded protein: CASSESSGVFYNEQFF.

The V gene is TRBV24-1, the J gene TRBJ2-3, with a weak D call TRBD2 (6 bases). The CDR3 is 16 amino acids. The ends were cut back, 4 bases at V and 1 base at J, with 14 bases in the middle. CDR1 and CDR2 (germline): KGHDR, SFDVKD. The CDR3 DNA follows: TGTGCCACCAGTGACCACGGGACTCCAGGCACAGATACGCAGTATTTT. Amino acid sequence: CATSDHGTPGTDTQYF.

The chain joins TRBV18 to TRBJ1-4, with 9 bases lining up with TRBD1. J was trimmed by 8 bases and V by 8 bases; bases with no gene match: 9. CDR3 length: 14 amino acids. The V gene's germline CDR1 is KGHSH and CDR2 LQKENI. CDR3 residues: CASKGQGMDEKLFF. Here the CDR3 DNA reads TGTGCCAGCAAAGGACAGGGGATGGACGAAAAACTGTTTTTT.

This clone was picked up one time. The chain is built from TRBV19 and TRBJ2-7, with a tentative D call TRBD1 (5 bases). The CDR3 has 14 residues. Germline V gene sequence: CDR1 LNHDA, CDR2 SQIVND (reference sequence). V dropped 1 base and J dropped 1 base, with 8 bases sitting between them. CDR3 DNA sequence: TGTGCCAGTAGTATAGGACAGCCTTCCTACGAGCAGTACTTC. It codes for CASSIGQPSYEQYF. The complete variable domain, with remaining parts taken from reference TRBV19 and TRBJ2-7, reads DGGITQSPKYLFRKEGQNVTLSCEQNLNHDAMYWYRQDPGQGLRLIYYSQIVNDFQKGDIAEGYSVSREKKESFPLTVTSAQKNPTAFYLCASSIGQPSYEQYFGPGTRLTVT.

The chain has TRBV5-4 and TRBJ1-3; D is possibly TRBD1 (5 bases). CDR3 size: 13 residues. Germline V gene sequence: CDR1 SGHNT, CDR2 YYREEE (reference sequence). V lost 5 bases, J lost 4 bases, and 10 bases lay in between. The DNA for the CDR3 is TGTGCCAGCAGTTCAGGGCCAGGAAACACCATATATTTT. Translation gives CASSSGPGNTIYF.

As DNA, the CDR3 is TGTGCCAGCAGCTTGGAGGAGGCCTATGGCTACACCTTC. This translates into CASSLEEAYGYTF. This chain joins TRBV5-6 and TRBJ1-2, with D hard to call. The CDR3 has 13 residues. Germline V gene sequence: CDR1 SGHDT, CDR2 YYEEEE. Trimming left V 0 bases short and J 4 bases short, with 7 bases between.

The rearrangement links TRBV7-8 to TRBJ2-7; the D gene is possibly TRBD2 (6 bases). The CDR3 totals 16 residues. Trimming stripped 4 bases from V and 1 base from J, with 17 bases between. Germline assignment: CDR1 SGHVS and CDR2 FQNEAQ. CDR3 nucleotide sequence: TGTGCCAGCAGCTCCCTAAGCCTTGCGGGATCCTACGAGCAGTACTTC. Translated: CASSSLSLAGSYEQYF.

The genes are TRBV4-2 and TRBJ2-7; tentative D call: TRBD2 (6 bases). The CDR3 length is 15 residues. Germline-derived CDR1 and CDR2 are LGHNA and YNFKEQ. V was shortened by 0 bases and J by 2 bases, with 11 bases between the two germline ends. In DNA form, the CDR3 reads TGTGCCAGCAGCCAAGAGGTGCGGGGCGCCTACGAGCAGTACTTC. Encoded protein: CASSQEVRGAYEQYF.

This chain links TRBV27 with TRBJ2-7; weak D call: TRBD1 (6 bases). V lost 2 bases and J 1 base, leaving 12 bases between the germline ends. The germline CDR1 and CDR2 sequences are MNHEY and SMNVEV (reference sequence). This CDR3 is built from 15 residues. In DNA form, the CDR3 reads TGTGCCAGCAGTTTAACTACACAGGGATCCTACGAGCAGTACTTC. It translates to CASSLTTQGSYEQYF.